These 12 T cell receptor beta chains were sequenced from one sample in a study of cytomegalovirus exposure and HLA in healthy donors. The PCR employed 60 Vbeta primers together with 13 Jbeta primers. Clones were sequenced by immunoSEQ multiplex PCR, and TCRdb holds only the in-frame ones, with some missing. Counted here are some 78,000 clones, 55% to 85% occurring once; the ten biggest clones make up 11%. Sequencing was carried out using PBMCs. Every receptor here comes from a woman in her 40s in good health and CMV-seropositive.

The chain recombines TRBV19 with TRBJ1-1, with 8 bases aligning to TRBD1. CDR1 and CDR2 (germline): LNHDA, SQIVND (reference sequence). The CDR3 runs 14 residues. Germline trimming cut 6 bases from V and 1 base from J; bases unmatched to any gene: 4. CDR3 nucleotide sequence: TGTGCCAGTAGGGACAGGGAGGGGAACACTGAAGCTTTCTTT. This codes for CASRDREGNTEAFF. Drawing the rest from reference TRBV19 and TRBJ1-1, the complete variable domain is DGGITQSPKYLFRKEGQNVTLSCEQNLNHDAMYWYRQDPGQGLRLIYYSQIVNDFQKGDIAEGYSVSREKKESFPLTVTSAQKNPTAFYLCASRDREGNTEAFFGQGTRLTVV.

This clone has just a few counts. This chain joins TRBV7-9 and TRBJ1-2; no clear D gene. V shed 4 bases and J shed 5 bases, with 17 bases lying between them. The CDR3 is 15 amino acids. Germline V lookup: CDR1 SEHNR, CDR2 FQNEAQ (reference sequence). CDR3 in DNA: TGTGCCAGCAGCTCCCTTACTTCGGACTTATATGGCTACACCTTC. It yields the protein CASSSLTSDLYGYTF.

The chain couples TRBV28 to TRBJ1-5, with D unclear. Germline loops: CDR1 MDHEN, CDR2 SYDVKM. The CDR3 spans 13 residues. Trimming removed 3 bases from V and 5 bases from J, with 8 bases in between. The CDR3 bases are TGTGCCAGCAGTTTCATCTTAGATCAGCCCCAGCATTTT. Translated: CASSFILDQPQHF.

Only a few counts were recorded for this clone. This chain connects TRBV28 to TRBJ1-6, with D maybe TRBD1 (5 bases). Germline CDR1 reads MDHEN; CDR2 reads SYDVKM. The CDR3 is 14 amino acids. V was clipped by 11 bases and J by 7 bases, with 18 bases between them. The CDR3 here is CAGSDSRANSPLHF. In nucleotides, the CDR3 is TGTGCCGGATCCGACAGTAGAGCCAATTCACCCCTCCACTTT. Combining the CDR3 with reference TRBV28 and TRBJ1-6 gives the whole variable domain DVKVTQSSRYLVKRTGEKVFLECVQDMDHENMFWYRQDPGLGLRLIYFSYDVKMKEKGDIPEGYSVSREKKERFSLILESASTNQTSMYLCAGSDSRANSPLHFGNGTRLTVT.

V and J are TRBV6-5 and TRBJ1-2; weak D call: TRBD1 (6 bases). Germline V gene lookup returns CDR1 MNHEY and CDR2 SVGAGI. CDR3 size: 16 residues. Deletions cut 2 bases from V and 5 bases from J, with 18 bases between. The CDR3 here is CASSYLTPRGSYGYTF. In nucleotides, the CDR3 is TGTGCCAGCAGTTACCTTACCCCCAGGGGTAGTTATGGCTACACCTTC.

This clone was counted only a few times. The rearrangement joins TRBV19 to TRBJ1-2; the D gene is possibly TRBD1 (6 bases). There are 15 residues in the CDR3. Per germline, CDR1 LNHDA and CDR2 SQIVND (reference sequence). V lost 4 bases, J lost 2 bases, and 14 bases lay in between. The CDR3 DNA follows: TGTGCCAGTAGTACGACCGGGACACTGAACTATGGCTACACCTTC. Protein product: CASSTTGTLNYGYTF.

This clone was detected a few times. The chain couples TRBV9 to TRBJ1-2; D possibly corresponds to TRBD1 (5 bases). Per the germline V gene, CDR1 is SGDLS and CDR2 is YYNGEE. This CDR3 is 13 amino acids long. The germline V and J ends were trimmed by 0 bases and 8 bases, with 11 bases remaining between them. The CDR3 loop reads CASSVVEGSGYTF. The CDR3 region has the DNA TGTGCCAGCAGCGTAGTGGAGGGGTCGGGCTACACCTTC.

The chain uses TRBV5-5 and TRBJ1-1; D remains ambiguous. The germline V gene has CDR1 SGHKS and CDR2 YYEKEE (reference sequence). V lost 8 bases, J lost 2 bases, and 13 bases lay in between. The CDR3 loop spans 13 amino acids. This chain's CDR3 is CASKRSTNTEAFF. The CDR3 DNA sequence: TGTGCCAGTAAACGGTCCACCAACACTGAAGCTTTCTTT.

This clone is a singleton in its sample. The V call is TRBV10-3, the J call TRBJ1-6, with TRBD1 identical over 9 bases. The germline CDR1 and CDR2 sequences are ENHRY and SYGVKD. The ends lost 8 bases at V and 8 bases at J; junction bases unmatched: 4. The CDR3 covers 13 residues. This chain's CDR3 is CAIRDREDSPLHF. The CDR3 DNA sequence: TGTGCCATCCGGGACAGGGAAGATTCACCCCTCCACTTT.

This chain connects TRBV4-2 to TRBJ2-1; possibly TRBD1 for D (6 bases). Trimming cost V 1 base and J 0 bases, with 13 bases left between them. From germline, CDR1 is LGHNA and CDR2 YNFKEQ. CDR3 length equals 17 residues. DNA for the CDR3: TGTGCCAGCAGCCAAGTACAGGGTCTTAGCTCCTACAATGAGCAGTTCTTC. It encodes CASSQVQGLSSYNEQFF.

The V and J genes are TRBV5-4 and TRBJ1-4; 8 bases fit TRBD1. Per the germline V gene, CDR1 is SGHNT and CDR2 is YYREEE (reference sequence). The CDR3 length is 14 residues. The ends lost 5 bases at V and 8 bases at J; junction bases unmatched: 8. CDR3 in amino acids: CASSMGGTGEKLFF. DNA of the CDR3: TGTGCCAGCAGTATGGGCGGGACAGGAGAAAAACTGTTTTTT.

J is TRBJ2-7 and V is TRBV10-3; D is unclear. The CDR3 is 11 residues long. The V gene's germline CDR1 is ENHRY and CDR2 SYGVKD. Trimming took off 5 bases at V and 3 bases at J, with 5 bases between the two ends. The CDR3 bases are TGTGCCATCAGTTTAAACTACGAGCAGTACTTC. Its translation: CAISLNYEQYF.